This TCR beta chain was profiled in a study of blood T cell repertoires in COVID-19. Study-level background: Sites in the United States, Italy and Spain provided acute and convalescent COVID-19 samples. PBMCs, B-cell-depleted T cells, or T cells were the source of the cDNA or gDNA that made up the material.

Trimming shortened V by 6 bases and J by 7 bases, and 18 bases separated the two germline ends. Germline V gives CDR1 MNHEY, CDR2 SVGAGI. This CDR3 region has 14 residues. Original data processing: How many nucleated cells were present was estimated from reference gene primer amplification. Generated by immunoSEQ multiplex PCR, the TCRdb table keeps only in-frame clones and is missing some. The V and J calls and clone size are taken from that table; D and trimming were inferred from the DNA. The sample carries roughly 49,000 clones, about nine tenths recorded once. The specimen sequenced was peripheral blood. The TCR was taken from a man aged 50-59 years with active COVID-19. The rearrangement uses TRBV6-5 and TRBJ1-1; TRBD1 might be the D (6 bases). The chain's CDR3 is CASRTTGTWDEAFF. DNA of the CDR3: TGTGCCAGCAGGACTACAGGGACCTGGGATGAAGCTTTCTTT.